This T cell receptor beta chain was retrieved from a study of early T cells in non-severe SARS-CoV-2 infection. This clonotype has a single count. At one of its ends the junction is not consistent with the germline gene, which may arise from a read error. The CDR3 length is 14 residues. Germline-derived CDR1 and CDR2 are LNHDA and SQIVND (reference sequence). TCRdb re-called the 5' RACE reads through MiXCR, storing one row per CDR3 protein. The data contain approximately 56,000 distinct CDR3 sequences, approximately 9.9% of them singletons. The TCR was taken from an adult who was a healthcare worker with PCR-confirmed SARS-CoV-2 infection or an uninfected control (not recorded which). The sequenced sample was whole blood. The chain uses TRBV19 and TRBJ2-1, with 10 bases lining up with TRBD2. The CDR3 spells CASSGLAVYNKQFF. The CDR3 coding sequence is TGTGCCAGCTCCGGACTAGCGGTTTACAATAAGCAGTTCTTC.